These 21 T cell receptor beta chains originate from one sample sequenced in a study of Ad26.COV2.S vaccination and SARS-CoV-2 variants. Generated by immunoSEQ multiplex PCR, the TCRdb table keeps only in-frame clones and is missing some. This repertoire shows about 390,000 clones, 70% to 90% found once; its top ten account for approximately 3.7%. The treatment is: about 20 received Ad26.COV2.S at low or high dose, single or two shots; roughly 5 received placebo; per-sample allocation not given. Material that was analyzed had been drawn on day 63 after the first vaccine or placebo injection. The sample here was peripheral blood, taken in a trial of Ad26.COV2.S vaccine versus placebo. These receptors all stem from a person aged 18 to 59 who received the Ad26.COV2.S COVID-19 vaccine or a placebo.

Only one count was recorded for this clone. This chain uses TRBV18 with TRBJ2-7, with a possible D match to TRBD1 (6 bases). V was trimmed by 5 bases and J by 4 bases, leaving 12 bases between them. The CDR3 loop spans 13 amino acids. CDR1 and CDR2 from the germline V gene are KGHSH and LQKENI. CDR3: CASSTGTPYEQYF. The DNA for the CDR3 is TGTGCCAGCTCAACCGGGACACCTTACGAGCAGTACTTC.

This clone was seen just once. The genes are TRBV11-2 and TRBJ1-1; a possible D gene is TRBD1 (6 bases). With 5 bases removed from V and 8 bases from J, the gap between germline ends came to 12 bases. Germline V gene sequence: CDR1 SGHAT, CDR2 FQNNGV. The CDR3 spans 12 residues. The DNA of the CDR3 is TGTGCCAGCAGCCCCGGGACAATAGAAGCTTTCTTT. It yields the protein CASSPGTIEAFF.

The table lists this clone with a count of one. The DNA of the CDR3 is TGTGCCAGCAGCCGCTGGGCGCCGGATGGCTACACCTTC. Translating it yields CASSRWAPDGYTF. The chain employs TRBV11-2 and TRBJ1-2, with no clear D. V was trimmed by 5 bases and J by 6 bases, leaving 13 bases between them. Germline values: CDR1 SGHAT, CDR2 FQNNGV. The CDR3 totals 13 residues.

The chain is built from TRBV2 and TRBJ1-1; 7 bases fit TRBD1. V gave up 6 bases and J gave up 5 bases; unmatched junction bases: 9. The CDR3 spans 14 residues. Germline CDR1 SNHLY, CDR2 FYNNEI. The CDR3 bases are TGTGCCAGCAGATTGACAGGGTTGGAGACTGAAGCTTTCTTT. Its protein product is CASRLTGLETEAFF.

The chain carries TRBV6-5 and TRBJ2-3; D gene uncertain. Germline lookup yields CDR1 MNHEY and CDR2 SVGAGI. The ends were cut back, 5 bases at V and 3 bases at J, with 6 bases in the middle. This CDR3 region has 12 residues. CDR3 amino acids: CASSPRTDTQYF. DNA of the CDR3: TGTGCCAGCAGTCCGAGGACAGATACGCAGTATTTT.

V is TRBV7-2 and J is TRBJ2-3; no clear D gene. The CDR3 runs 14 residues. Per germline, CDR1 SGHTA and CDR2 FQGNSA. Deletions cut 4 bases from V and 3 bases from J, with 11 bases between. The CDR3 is CASSSPTGTDTQYF. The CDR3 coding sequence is TGTGCCAGCAGCTCTCCCACGGGTACAGATACGCAGTATTTT.

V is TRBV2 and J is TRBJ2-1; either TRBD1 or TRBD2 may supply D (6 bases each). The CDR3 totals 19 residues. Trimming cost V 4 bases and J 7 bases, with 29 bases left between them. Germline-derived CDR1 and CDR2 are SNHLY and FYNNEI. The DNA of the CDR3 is TGTGCCAGCAGTGGGGCGTTCCCGAGGCGGGGAAGAGGGGGTAATGAGCAGTTCTTC. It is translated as CASSGAFPRRGRGGNEQFF.

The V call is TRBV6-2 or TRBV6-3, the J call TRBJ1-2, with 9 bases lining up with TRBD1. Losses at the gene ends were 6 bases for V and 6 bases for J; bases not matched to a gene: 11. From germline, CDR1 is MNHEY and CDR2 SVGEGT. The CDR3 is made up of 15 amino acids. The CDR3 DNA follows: TGTGCCAGCAGCCCCCTGGGACAGGGCTCGAATGGCTACACCTTC. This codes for CASSPLGQGSNGYTF.

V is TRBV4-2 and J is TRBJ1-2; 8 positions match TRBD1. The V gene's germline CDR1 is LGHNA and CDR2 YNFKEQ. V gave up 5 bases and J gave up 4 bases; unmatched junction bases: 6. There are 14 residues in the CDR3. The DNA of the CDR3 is TGTGCCAGCAGCGGGGGGGACAGGAGCTATGGCTACACCTTC. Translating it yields CASSGGDRSYGYTF.

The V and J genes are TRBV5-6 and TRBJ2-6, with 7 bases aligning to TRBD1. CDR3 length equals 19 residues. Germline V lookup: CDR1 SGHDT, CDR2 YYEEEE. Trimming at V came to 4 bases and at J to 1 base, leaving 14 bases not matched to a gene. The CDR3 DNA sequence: TGTGCCAGCAGCATCTCGACCGGGACAGACTTATCTGGGGCCAACGTCCTGACTTTC. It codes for CASSISTGTDLSGANVLTF.

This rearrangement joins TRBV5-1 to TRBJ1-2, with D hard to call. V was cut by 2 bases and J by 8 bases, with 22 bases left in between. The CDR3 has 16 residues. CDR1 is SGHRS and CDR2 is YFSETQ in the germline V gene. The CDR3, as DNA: TGCGCCAGCAGCTTCGGTGGCCAACAGAAGGCCTTCGGCTACACCTTC. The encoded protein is CASSFGGQQKAFGYTF.

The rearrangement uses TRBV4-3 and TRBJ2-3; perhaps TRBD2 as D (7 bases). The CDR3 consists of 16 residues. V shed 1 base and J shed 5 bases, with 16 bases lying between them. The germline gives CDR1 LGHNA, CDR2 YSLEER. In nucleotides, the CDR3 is TGCGCCAGCAGCCAAGTTGGCGGGGGCAGGAAAGATACGCAGTATTTT. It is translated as CASSQVGGGRKDTQYF.

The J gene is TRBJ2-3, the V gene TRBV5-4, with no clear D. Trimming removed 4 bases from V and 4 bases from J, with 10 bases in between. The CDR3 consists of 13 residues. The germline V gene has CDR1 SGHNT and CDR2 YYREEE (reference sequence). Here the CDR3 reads CASSPLFPDTQYF. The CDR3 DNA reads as TGTGCCAGCAGCCCTCTTTTCCCAGATACGCAGTATTTT.

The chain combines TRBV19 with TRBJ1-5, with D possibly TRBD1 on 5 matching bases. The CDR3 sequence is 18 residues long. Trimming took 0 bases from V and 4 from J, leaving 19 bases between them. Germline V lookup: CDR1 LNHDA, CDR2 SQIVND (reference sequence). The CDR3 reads CASSIDSGDGRRNQPQHF. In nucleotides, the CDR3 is TGTGCCAGTAGTATAGACTCGGGGGACGGAAGAAGGAATCAGCCCCAGCATTTT.

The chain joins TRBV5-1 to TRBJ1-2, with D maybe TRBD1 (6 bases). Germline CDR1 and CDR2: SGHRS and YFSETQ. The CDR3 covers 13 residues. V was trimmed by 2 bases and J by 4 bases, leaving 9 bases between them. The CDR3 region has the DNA TGCGCCAGCAGCTTACAGGGTGCCTATGGCTACACCTTC. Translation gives CASSLQGAYGYTF.

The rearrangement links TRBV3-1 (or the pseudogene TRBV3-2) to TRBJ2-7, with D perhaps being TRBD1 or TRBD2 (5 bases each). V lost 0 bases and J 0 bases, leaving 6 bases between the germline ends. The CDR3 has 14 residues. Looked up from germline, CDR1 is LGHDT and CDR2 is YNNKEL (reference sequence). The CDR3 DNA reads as TGTGCCAGCAGCCAAGAAGGGACCTCCTACGAGCAGTACTTC. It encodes CASSQEGTSYEQYF.

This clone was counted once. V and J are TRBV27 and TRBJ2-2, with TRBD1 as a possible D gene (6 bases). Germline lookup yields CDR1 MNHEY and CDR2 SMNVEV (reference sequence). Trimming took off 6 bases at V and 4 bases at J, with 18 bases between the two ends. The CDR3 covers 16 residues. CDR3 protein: CASSVPGQYLTGELFF. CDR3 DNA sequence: TGTGCCAGCAGCGTACCGGGACAATACCTCACCGGGGAGCTGTTTTTT.

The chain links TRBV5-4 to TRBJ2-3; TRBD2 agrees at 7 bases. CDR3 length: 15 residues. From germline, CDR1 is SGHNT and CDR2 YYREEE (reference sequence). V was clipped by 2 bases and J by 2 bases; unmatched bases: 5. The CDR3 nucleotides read TGTGCCAGCAGCTTTTCGGCGGGGGTCACAGATACGCAGTATTTT. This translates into CASSFSAGVTDTQYF. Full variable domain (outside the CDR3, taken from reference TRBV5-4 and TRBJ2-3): ETGVTQSPTHLIKTRGQQVTLRCSSQSGHNTVSWYQQALGQGPQFIFQYYREEENGRGNFPPRFSGLQFPNYSSELNVNALELDDSALYLCASSFSAGVTDTQYFGPGTRLTVL.

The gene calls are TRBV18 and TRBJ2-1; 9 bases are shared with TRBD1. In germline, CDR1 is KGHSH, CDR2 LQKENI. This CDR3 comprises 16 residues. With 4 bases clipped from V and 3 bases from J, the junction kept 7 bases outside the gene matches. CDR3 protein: CASSRLQGADYNEQFF. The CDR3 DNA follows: TGTGCCAGCTCACGACTACAGGGGGCGGACTACAATGAGCAGTTCTTC.

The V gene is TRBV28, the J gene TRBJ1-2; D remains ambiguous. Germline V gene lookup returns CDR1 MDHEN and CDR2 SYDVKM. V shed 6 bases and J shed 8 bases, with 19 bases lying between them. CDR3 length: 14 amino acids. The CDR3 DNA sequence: TGTGCCAGCAGCTACTCTGGAGTCCCACGGGGCTACACCTTC. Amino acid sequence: CASSYSGVPRGYTF.

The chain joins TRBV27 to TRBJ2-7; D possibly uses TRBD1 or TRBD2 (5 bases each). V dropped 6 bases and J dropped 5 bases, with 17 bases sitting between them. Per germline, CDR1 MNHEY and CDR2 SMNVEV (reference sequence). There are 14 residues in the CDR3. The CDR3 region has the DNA TGTGCCAGCAGAGCCGGGACCCAAAGGGACGAGCAGTACTTC. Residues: CASRAGTQRDEQYF.